This T cell receptor beta chain came from a study of shared clonotypes between healthy human individuals (dated by TCRdb to about 2020). Context from the whole study: The cohort comprised two women and a few men aged 18 to 49 years. To estimate repertoire size and how much clonotype sharing occurs between individuals, the study deeply sequenced the blood TCR repertoires of five healthy adults. Different laboratories and diverse techniques were used to prepare libraries and sequence TCR repertoires, to increase sequencing depth and limit assay-specific biases. Leukapheresis yielded between about 0.85 and 9.5 billion PBMCs per donor. For each donor, CD4 naive and CD4 memory were each run on three plates, CD8 naive on two plates, and CD8 memory on one plate. The full study reports these points: Pairwise subsampling indicated that sequencing depth was expected to affect the degree of clonotype sharing among donors. Sampling was restricted to blood, and TCR repertoires in tissue are likely to differ from TCR repertoires in blood. Larger estimated clonotype richness was generally found for naive subsets than for memory subsets. Because the study included only a small number of donors, the genetic and exposure-history diversity represented was limited. Incomplete sequencing was indicated by rarefaction of sorted-subset datasets, despite the large sequencing depth. Around 5% of naive CD4, 3% to 4% of naive CD8, about 2.1% of memory CD4, and 0.35% to 0.4% of memory CD8 clonotypes were shared across a handful of donors. Compared with non-shared clonotypes, the clonotypes found in all four sorted-subset donors had higher generation probabilities.

V lost 2 bases and J lost 3 bases; the stretch between them is 6 bases long. According to the germline V gene, CDR1 reads SGHTA and CDR2 reads FQGTGA. Counted from cysteine to phenylalanine, this CDR3 has 13 amino acids. The retained sequence is limited to the CDR3, 39 bases, with the frame set at the first base. Donors were healthy HIV-negative adults with no recently reported acute infections or vaccinations. Only Caucasian adults living in Nashville, Tennessee, USA were represented among the donors. CD4+ T cells were enriched by magnetic negative selection; naive cells were then positively selected on CD45RA, and the negative fraction formed the memory subset. Blood was obtained by leukapheresis, after which PBMCs were separated by Ficoll-Histopaque density gradient centrifugation and cryopreserved in liquid nitrogen vapor phase. Analytical flow cytometry was used to check the purity and quantity of every magnetically sorted T cell population. Each sorted fraction had its genomic DNA isolated and then quantified by UV absorbance on a Nanodrop 2000c.

A note on this clone: What antigen it recognizes has not been identified. Base qualities are not recorded, but no much larger clone differs from it by a single base. The sample carries other DNA sequences with the same CDR3.

Using the deep immunoSEQ assay, multiplex PCR amplified TCR CDR3 regions from genomic DNA. For each cell subset, the extracted genomic DNA was distributed evenly across all wells of several immunoSEQ 96-well plates, and each plate served as one replicate. For sorted subsets, each replicate PCR was loaded with about 0.2 ug genomic DNA, equivalent to roughly 30,000 T cell genomes. Purified libraries were quantified with a Qubit 3.0 fluorometer, sized on a Bioanalyzer 2100, and re-quantified with the KAPA Library Quantification kit. Every immunoSEQ 96-well plate was sequenced on a separate single-read 150-cycle Illumina NextSeq 550 flow cell. The paper's data handling went like this. Because only junctional sequences without quality scores were contained in the immunoSEQ output, filtering matching that applied to full-length reads could not be performed. To assign V/J genes and CDR3, sequences were annotated using PyIR, a Python wrapper for IgBLAST v1.9, with IMGT germline references. Reads were filtered out if the reads had weak V/J assignments (E-value above 1e-6), no CDR3, stop codons, out-of-frame junctions, or ambiguous translated residues. V3J clonotypes were defined as sequences sharing an identical inferred V gene, J gene, and CDR3 amino acid sequence. The percentage overlap between two repertoires was calculated by dividing the number of shared unique clonotypes by the size of the smaller repertoire. Richness of each repertoire was evaluated using RTK rarefaction, the Chao1 estimator, and Recon v2.1 estimates of unobserved clonotypes. Generation probabilities were computed with OLGA for all TCRbeta clonotypes obtained by the gDNA method from four donors. The immuneACCESS repertoire file appears here via TCRdb, limited to in-frame rearrangements. These files lack a portion of the clones; in checked studies, under half of the deficit traces to unresolved V genes, and the cause of the others is not known. V, J and clone size derive from that table, while D and trimming were established from the DNA sequence. This sample holds 2 million to 2.5 million clones; approximately 93% were observed only once. 0.35% to 0.5% of the sample comes from the top ten.

This clonotype was sampled from a man between 18 and 35 years old in good health. Some clones in this sample may be carry-over from other donors' samples. The rearranged segments are TRBV7-3 and TRBJ2-3, with the D gene call left open. Sequencing input: naive CD4+ T cells from PBMCs. The cell subset or site label on this specimen signifies: CD45RA+ positively selected. The DNA sequence reads TGTGCCAGCAGCTTAGTCGGGACAGATACGCAGTATTTT. The translation is CASSLVGTDTQYF. The full variable domain, with segments outside the CDR3 supplied by the reference TRBV7-3 and TRBJ2-3 proteins, appears as GAGVSQTPSNKVTEKGKYVELRCDPISGHTALYWYRQSLGQGPEFLIYFQGTGAADDSGLPNDRFFAVRPEGSVSTLKIQRTERGDSAVYLCASSLVGTDTQYFGPGTRLTVL.